The entry below gives a single T cell receptor beta chain sequence along with its context. Antigen specificity is unknown. The data derive from a study of cytomegalovirus exposure and HLA in healthy donors. The CDR3 length is 19 residues. Findings and limits, study-wide: The classifier, whose performance was assessed in both the original and validation cohorts, reportedly diagnosed cytomegalovirus status with high specificity and sensitivity.

In the PCR, 60 Vbeta and 13 Jbeta primers were used. Sequenced by immunoSEQ multiplex PCR; TCRdb stores in-frame clones only, minus some. The table has around 120,000 clones, over 70% seen once. This chain uses TRBV12-2 with TRBJ2-3; the tabulated D call, TRBD2, remains unverified against the DNA. TRBV12-2 is a pseudogene locus. The clonotype was recovered from a woman in her forties in good health and CMV-seronegative. The material sequenced was PBMCs. Written as DNA, the CDR3 is TGTGCAAGTCGCACCCCAGCTCGGGGAGGGTGGGCCTGGGGGGATACGCAGTATTTT. Its translation: CASRTPARGGWAWGDTQYF.